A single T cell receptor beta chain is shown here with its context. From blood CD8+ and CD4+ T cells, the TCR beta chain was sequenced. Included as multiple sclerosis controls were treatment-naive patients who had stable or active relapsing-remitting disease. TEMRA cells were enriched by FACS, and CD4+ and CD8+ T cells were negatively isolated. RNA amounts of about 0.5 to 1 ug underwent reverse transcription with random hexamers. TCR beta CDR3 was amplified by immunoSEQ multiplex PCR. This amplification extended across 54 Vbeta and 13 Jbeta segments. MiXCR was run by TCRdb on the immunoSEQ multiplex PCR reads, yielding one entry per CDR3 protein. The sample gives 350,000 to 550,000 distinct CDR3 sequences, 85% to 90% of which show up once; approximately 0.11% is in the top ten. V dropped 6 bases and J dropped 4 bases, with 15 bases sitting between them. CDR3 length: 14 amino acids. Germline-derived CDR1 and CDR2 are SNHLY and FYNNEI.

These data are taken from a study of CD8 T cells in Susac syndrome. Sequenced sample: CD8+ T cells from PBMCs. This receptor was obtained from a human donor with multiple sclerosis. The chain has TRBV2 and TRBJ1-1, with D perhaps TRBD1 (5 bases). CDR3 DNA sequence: TGTGCCAGCAGGGGGGACGGTCTGGTCACTGAAGCTTTCTTT. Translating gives CASRGDGLVTEAFF.